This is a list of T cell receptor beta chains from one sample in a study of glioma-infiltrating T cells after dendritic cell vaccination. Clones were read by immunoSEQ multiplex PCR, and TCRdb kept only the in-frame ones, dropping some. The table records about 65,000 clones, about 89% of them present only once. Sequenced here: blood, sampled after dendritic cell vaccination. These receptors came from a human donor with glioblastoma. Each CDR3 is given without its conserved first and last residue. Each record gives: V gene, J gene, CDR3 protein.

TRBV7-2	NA	ASSLTSLAGANEQY
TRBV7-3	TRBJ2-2	ASSTTPFRSANTGELF
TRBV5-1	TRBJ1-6	ASSLGQLNSPLH
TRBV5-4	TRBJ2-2	ASSNPQVRTGELF
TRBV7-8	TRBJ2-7	ASSLEGQTFHEQY
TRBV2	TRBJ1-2	ASREAVFYT
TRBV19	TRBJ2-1	ASSKTSGSLDEQF
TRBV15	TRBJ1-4	ATSPRRANEKLF
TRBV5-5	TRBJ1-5	ASSPTGVNQPQH
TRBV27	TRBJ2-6	ASSFRRAGANVLT
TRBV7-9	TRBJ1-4	ASSLRQTNEKLF
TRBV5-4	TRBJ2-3	ASSPGLASGGVGTDTQY
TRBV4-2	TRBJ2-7	ASSQFTSGASYEQY
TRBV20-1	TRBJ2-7	SARQVYEQY
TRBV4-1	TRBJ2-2	ASSQGETETGELF
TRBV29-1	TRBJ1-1	SVAVWRQGHLGTEAF
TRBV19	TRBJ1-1	ASYRGRGPAEAF
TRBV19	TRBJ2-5	ASNPQGLQETQY
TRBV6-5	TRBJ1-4	ASRRTPSGTEKLF
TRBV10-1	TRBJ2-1	ASSESVGQSYNEQF
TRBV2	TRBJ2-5	ASSVNGRAETQY
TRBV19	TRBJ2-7	ATSGHPADEQY
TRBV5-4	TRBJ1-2	ASSQDRRTSNYGYT
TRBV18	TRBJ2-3	ASSPKAGPADTQY
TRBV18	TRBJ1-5	ASSGQGGNQPQH
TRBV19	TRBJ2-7	ASRAGDYEQY
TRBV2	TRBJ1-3	ASSEDRKGNTIY
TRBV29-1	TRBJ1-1	SVEGGRDTEAF
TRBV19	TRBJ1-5	ASSIEGRWQPQH
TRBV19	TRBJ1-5	ASSREWGGRLKSNQPQH